The present TCR beta chain was sequenced within a study of shared clonotypes between healthy human individuals. TCRdb keeps only in-frame clones here, not all; method: immunoSEQ multiplex PCR. The sample has 950,000 to 1,300,000 clones, about three quarters seen once; the top ten hold 1.4% to 1.5%. Specimen: memory CD4+ T cells sorted from blood. The subset denotes: CD45RA-negative fraction. The clonotype was recovered from a man between 18 and 35 years old in good health.

CDR3 in DNA: TGTGCCAGCAGCTTGGGACTAGCGGGGGGCTTCCAAGAGACCCAGTACTTC. Residues: CASSLGLAGGFQETQYF. This chain links TRBV5-8 with TRBJ2-5, with 13 bases lining up with TRBD2. V was clipped by 0 bases and J by 1 base; unmatched bases: 3. The CDR3 length is 17 residues. From germline, CDR1 is SGHTS and CDR2 YDEGEE.